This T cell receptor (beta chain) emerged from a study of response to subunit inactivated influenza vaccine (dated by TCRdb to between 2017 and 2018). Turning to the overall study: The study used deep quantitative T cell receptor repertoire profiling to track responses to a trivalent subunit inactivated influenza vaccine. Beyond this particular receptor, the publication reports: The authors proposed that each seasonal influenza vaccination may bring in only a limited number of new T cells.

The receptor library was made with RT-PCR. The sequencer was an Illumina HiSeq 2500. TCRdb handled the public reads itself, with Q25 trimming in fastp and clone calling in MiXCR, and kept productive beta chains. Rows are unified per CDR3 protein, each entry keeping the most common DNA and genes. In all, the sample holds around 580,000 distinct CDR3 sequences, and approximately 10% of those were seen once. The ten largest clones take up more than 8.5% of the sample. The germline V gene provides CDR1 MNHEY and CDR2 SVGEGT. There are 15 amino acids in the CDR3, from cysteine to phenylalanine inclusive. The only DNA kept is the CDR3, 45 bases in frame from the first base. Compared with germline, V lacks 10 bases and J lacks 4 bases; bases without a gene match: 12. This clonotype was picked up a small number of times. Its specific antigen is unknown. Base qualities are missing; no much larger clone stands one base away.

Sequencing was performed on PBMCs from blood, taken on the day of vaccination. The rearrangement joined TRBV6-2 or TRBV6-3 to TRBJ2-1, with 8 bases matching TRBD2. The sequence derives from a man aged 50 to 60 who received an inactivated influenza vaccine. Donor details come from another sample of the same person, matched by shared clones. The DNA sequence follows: TGTGCCACCAAGTTAACGGGAGGGCCATACAATGAGCAGTTCTTC. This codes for CATKLTGGPYNEQFF.